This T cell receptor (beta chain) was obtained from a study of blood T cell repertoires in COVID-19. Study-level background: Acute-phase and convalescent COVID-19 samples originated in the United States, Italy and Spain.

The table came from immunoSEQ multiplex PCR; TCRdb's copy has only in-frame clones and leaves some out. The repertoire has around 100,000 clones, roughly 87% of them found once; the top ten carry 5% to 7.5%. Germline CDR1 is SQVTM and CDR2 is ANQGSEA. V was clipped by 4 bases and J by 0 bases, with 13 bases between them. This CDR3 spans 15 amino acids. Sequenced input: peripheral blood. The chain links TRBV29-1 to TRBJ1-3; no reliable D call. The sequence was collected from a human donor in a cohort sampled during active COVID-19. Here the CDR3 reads CSVAVEPSSGNTIYF. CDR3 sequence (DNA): TGCAGCGTTGCTGTCGAACCTAGCTCTGGAAACACCATATATTTT.